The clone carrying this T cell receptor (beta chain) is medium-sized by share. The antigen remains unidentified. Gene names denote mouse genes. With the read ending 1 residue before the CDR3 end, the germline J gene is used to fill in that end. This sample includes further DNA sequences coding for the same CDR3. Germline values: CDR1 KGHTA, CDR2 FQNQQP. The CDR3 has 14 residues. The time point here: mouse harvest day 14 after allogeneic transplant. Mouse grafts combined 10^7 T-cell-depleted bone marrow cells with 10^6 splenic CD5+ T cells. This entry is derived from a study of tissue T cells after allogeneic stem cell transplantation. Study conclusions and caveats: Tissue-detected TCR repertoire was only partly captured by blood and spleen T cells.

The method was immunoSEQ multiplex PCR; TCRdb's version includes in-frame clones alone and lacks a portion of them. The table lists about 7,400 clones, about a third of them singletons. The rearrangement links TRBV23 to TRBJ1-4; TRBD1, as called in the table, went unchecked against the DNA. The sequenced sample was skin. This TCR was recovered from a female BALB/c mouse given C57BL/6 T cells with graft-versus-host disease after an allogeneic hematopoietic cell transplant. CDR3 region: CSSSPGQGGERLFF. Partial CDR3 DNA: TGCTCCAGCAGCCCGGGACAGGGGGGCGAAAGATTATTT.